This TCR beta chain was sequenced in a study of blood T cell repertoires in COVID-19. Study information: Some COVID-19 samples were acute and others convalescent; all came from the United States, Italy and Spain.

Measured with immunoSEQ multiplex PCR; TCRdb has only the in-frame clones, and not every one. Of a few hundred thousand clones listed, about 90% are singletons. The germline CDR1 and CDR2 sequences are SGDLS and YYNGEE. V was clipped by 4 bases and J by 11 bases, with 12 bases between them. The CDR3 extends over 11 amino acids. The sequence was collected from a young man with active or convalescent COVID-19. Sequenced material: peripheral blood. The chain is built from TRBV9 and TRBJ1-1, with D perhaps matching TRBD1 (5 bases). The CDR3 region has the DNA TGTGCCAGCAGCCAGGGCCCCGAGGCTTTCTTT. Protein product: CASSQGPEAFF.